The 12 T cell receptor beta chains in this list originate from one sample, sequenced in a study of shared clonotypes between healthy human individuals. TCRdb's table, derived via immunoSEQ multiplex PCR, lists solely in-frame clones and lacks some. In the table there are about 550,000 clones, roughly 95% of which are singletons. Naive CD8 cells lacked CD45RO, underwent positive selection for CCR7 and left out terminally differentiated effector memory CD45RA+ cells. Sequencing input: naive CD8+ T cells sorted from blood. The receptors shown here come from a young woman in good health.

The chain uses TRBV29-1 and TRBJ1-2; D is unclear. The CDR3 extends over 15 amino acids. V lost 0 bases and J 3 bases, leaving 14 bases between the germline ends. Germline V gene data show CDR1 as SQVTM and CDR2 as ANQGSEA. The CDR3 nucleotides read TGCAGCGTTGAAGATTATCGGAGGAACGACTATGGCTACACCTTC. Translating gives CSVEDYRRNDYGYTF.

This chain joins TRBV7-3 and TRBJ1-1; D possibly corresponds to TRBD1 (5 bases). The length of the CDR3 is 16 residues. The ends were cut back, 5 bases at V and 0 bases at J, with 16 bases in the middle. Germline V gene data show CDR1 as SGHTA and CDR2 as FQGTGA. This CDR3 is CASSPNPGPMNTEAFF. CDR3 DNA sequence: TGTGCCAGCAGCCCCAACCCAGGGCCGATGAACACTGAAGCTTTCTTT. Supplemented by reference TRBV7-3 and TRBJ1-1, the full variable domain reads GAGVSQTPSNKVTEKGKYVELRCDPISGHTALYWYRQSLGQGPEFLIYFQGTGAADDSGLPNDRFFAVRPEGSVSTLKIQRTERGDSAVYLCASSPNPGPMNTEAFFGQGTRLTVV.

V gene TRBV28 combines with J gene TRBJ1-4; the D gene is possibly TRBD1 (6 bases). The V end was cut by 6 bases, the J end by 0 bases, with 20 bases between. CDR1 and CDR2 (germline): MDHEN, SYDVKM. This CDR3 is 18 amino acids long. CDR3 sequence (DNA): TGTGCCAGCAGGCCCGGGACATCAACCCCCACAACTAATGAAAAACTGTTTTTT. This gives the protein CASRPGTSTPTTNEKLFF.

This clone was detected only once. CDR3 in DNA: TGCGCCAGCAGCCAAGAGGCAGGGGGCGTAAAAGACACTGAAGCTTTCTTT. It specifies CASSQEAGGVKDTEAFF. The chain has TRBV4-1 and TRBJ1-1; 8 nucleotides line up with TRBD1. CDR3 length equals 17 residues. Germline values: CDR1 MGHRA, CDR2 YSYEKL. J lost 3 bases, V lost 0 bases, and 9 bases had no gene match.

This clone appeared once. The chain carries TRBV13 and TRBJ2-7; the D gene is possibly TRBD1 (6 bases). The CDR3 loop spans 15 amino acids. Deletions cut 2 bases from V and 3 bases from J, with 14 bases between. Germline V gives CDR1 PRHDT, CDR2 FYEKMQ (reference sequence). CDR3 in amino acids: CASSLSRDIVYEQYF. DNA for the CDR3: TGTGCCAGCAGCTTATCTCGGGACATAGTCTACGAGCAGTACTTC.

The chain combines TRBV10-2 with TRBJ2-5; the D is unclear. The CDR3 has 13 amino acids. Germline loops: CDR1 WSHSY, CDR2 SAAADI. V was cut by 2 bases and J by 1 base, with 5 bases left in between. Here the CDR3 reads CASSEGVQETQYF. The CDR3 bases are TGCGCCAGCAGTGAGGGCGTCCAAGAGACCCAGTACTTC.

The rearrangement links TRBV7-8 to TRBJ2-7; 7 positions match TRBD2. This CDR3 contains 15 residues. V dropped 4 bases and J dropped 4; count of bases not matched to a gene: 10. Germline-derived CDR1 and CDR2 are SGHVS and FQNEAQ. The CDR3 DNA follows: TGTGCCAGCAGCTCCGGGAGCGGGATAGAGTACGAGCAGTACTTC. This sequence encodes CASSSGSGIEYEQYF.

The genes are TRBV15 and TRBJ1-2, with a possible D match to TRBD1 (5 bases). The CDR3 loop spans 13 amino acids. Germline lookup yields CDR1 LNHNV and CDR2 YYDKDF (reference sequence). V lost 5 bases and J lost 2, with 9 bases in between. CDR3 amino acids: CATSSRQNYGYTF. Here the CDR3 DNA reads TGTGCCACCAGCTCAAGACAGAACTATGGCTACACCTTC.

V and J are TRBV7-9 and TRBJ1-1, with D possibly being TRBD1 (5 bases). The ends were cut back, 1 base at V and 6 bases at J, with 12 bases in the middle. The CDR3 totals 14 residues. Looked up from germline, CDR1 is SEHNR and CDR2 is FQNEAQ (reference sequence). The CDR3 DNA follows: TGTGCCAGCAGCTTAGGAGGGGAGGTCGCTGAAGCTTTCTTT. Translated, it gives CASSLGGEVAEAFF.

The rearrangement links TRBV11-2 to TRBJ2-1; D call uncertain. Germline loops: CDR1 SGHAT, CDR2 FQNNGV. This CDR3 is 13 amino acids long. V shed 1 base and J shed 8 bases, with 9 bases lying between them. The CDR3 spells CASSLVFPDEQFF. The CDR3 nucleotides read TGTGCCAGCAGCTTAGTGTTCCCGGATGAGCAGTTCTTC.

This chain links TRBV28 with TRBJ2-7; a weak D match, TRBD2 (6 bases). V was shortened by 3 bases and J by 2 bases, with 11 bases between the two germline ends. CDR1 MDHEN and CDR2 SYDVKM come from the germline V gene. This CDR3 has 14 residues. DNA of the CDR3: TGTGCCAGCAGTTTGGGGCGGGAACCCTACGAGCAGTACTTC. It specifies CASSLGREPYEQYF. The whole variable domain, filled in from reference TRBV28 and TRBJ2-7, reads DVKVTQSSRYLVKRTGEKVFLECVQDMDHENMFWYRQDPGLGLRLIYFSYDVKMKEKGDIPEGYSVSREKKERFSLILESASTNQTSMYLCASSLGREPYEQYFGPGTRLTVT.

CDR3 nucleotides: TGTGCCAGCAGCCCCCTTAGCGATGAGCAGTTCTTC. Amino acids: CASSPLSDEQFF. The chain recombines TRBV14 with TRBJ2-1; D perhaps matches TRBD2 (5 bases). The CDR3 contains 12 residues. Germline V gene sequence: CDR1 SGHDN, CDR2 FVKESK. Trimming took off 4 bases at V and 8 bases at J, with 9 bases between the two ends.